The 30 T cell receptor beta chains reported below all come from one sample, sequenced in a study of T-cell reconstitution after alpha-beta-depleted transplantation in children. No cognate antigen is known for these TCRs. Findings and caveats of the study: Once a year had passed after transplant, T-cell counts and diversity came mostly from newly produced T cells.

Preparation of the TCRbeta library used unique molecular identifiers. TCRdb re-called the PCR reads with MiXCR, one entry per CDR3 protein. The profile shows 330,000 or so distinct CDR3 sequences, just over 7.5% of them singletons. Material: peripheral blood, obtained 360 days after TCRalphabeta/CD19-depleted stem cell transplant. These TCRs come from a female patient between 2 and 15 years old who had a stem cell transplant for Fanconi anemia, so the T cells may come from the graft donor.

This clonotype appeared many times. J is TRBJ2-5 and V is TRBV30; 10 nucleotides line up with TRBD2. The CDR3 is made up of 14 amino acids. V lost 1 base, J lost 4 bases, and 3 bases stayed unmatched. Germline V CDR1 and CDR2: GTSNPN, SVGIG (reference sequence). The CDR3 DNA is TGTGCCTGGAGTGGAGTAGCGGGAGGAGAGACCCAGTACTTC. As protein: CAWSGVAGGETQYF.

There are many counts of this clonotype. The V and J genes are TRBV15 and TRBJ2-3, with a weak D call TRBD2 (5 bases). Trimming left V 0 bases short and J 2 bases short, with 12 bases between. The length of the CDR3 is 16 residues. Germline CDR1 reads LNHNV; CDR2 reads YYDKDF (reference sequence). The CDR3 loop reads CATSRDGRGYTDTQYF. CDR3 sequence (DNA): TGTGCCACCAGCAGAGATGGACGGGGTTACACAGATACGCAGTATTTT.

The table lists this clonotype with many counts. The chain links TRBV15 to TRBJ2-7; D not certain. This CDR3 contains 13 residues. Germline lookup yields CDR1 LNHNV and CDR2 YYDKDF (reference sequence). V lost 5 bases and J 0 bases, leaving 8 bases between the germline ends. The CDR3 here is CATSPTHSYEQYF. DNA of the CDR3: TGTGCCACCAGCCCCACCCACTCCTACGAGCAGTACTTC.

This clonotype came up many times. V gene TRBV9 combines with J gene TRBJ2-3, with 9 bases aligning to TRBD2. CDR1 is SGDLS and CDR2 is YYNGEE in the germline V gene. This CDR3 spans 17 amino acids. Trimming took 0 bases from V and 2 from J; bases not matched to a gene: 7. Written as DNA, the CDR3 is TGTGCCAGCAGCGTAGGAGGAGCGGGGGGACTCACAGATACGCAGTATTTT. It codes for CASSVGGAGGLTDTQYF.

In its sample, this clonotype was seen many times. The J gene is TRBJ2-1, the V gene TRBV7-9; 8 positions match TRBD2. Losses at the gene ends were 4 bases for V and 0 bases for J; bases not matched to a gene: 5. The CDR3 sequence is 16 residues long. Per the germline V gene, CDR1 is SEHNR and CDR2 is FQNEAQ (reference sequence). The chain's CDR3 is CASSWTSSSSYNEQFF. The CDR3 DNA sequence: TGTGCCAGCAGCTGGACTAGCTCGAGCTCCTACAATGAGCAGTTCTTC.

This clonotype came up many times. The chain couples TRBV20-1 to TRBJ2-3; tentatively, D is TRBD1 or TRBD2 (6 bases each). The V gene's germline CDR1 is DFQATT and CDR2 SNEGSKA (reference sequence). The CDR3 extends over 12 amino acids. Trimming pared 2 bases from V and 4 bases from J, leaving 7 bases between. CDR3 coding DNA: TGCAGTGCTAGACGGGGGCCAGATACGCAGTATTTT. Translated, it gives CSARRGPDTQYF.

This clonotype appeared a few times. The chain combines TRBV12-3 or TRBV12-4 with TRBJ2-3; D is unclear. Between the trimmed V and J ends, which lost 6 bases and 3 bases, there was a span of 19 bases. The CDR3 length is 16 residues. Here the CDR3 DNA reads TGTGCCAGCAGCAGCGCGGTCGGTGTAGGGACAGATACGCAGTATTTT. Residues: CASSSAVGVGTDTQYF.

This clonotype has at least ten counts. The V gene is TRBV12-3 or TRBV12-4, the J gene TRBJ2-3; TRBD1 might be the D (5 bases). V shed 0 bases and J shed 10 bases, with 11 bases lying between them. CDR3 length: 13 residues. In DNA, the CDR3 is TGTGCCAGCAGTTTAGCGACAGTGCCATCGCAGTATTTT. Protein product: CASSLATVPSQYF.

The table lists this clonotype with many counts. The chain is built from TRBV2 and TRBJ1-1; D is undetermined. There are 14 residues in the CDR3. Per germline, CDR1 SNHLY and CDR2 FYNNEI. Trimming took 0 bases from V and 3 from J, leaving 8 bases between them. The CDR3 DNA reads TGTGCCAGCAGTGAAGCGCCCGGGGACACTGAAGCTTTCTTT. This gives the protein CASSEAPGDTEAFF.

This clonotype was seen at least ten times. The rearrangement links TRBV9 to TRBJ2-3, with D hard to call. Deletions cut 4 bases from V and 2 bases from J, with 14 bases between. CDR1 is SGDLS, CDR2 YYNGEE, per germline. This CDR3 region has 15 residues. The CDR3 sequence: CASSLSGRTTDTQYF. CDR3 sequence (DNA): TGTGCCAGCAGCCTTTCGGGCAGAACCACAGATACGCAGTATTTT.

There are many counts of this clonotype. The chain recombines TRBV10-3 with TRBJ1-1; 7 bases agree with TRBD1. The CDR3 has 11 amino acids. Germline CDR1 ENHRY, CDR2 SYGVKD. V was clipped by 4 bases and J by 12 bases; unmatched bases: 5. CDR3 residues: CAISGGQQSFF. CDR3 nucleotides: TGTGCCATCAGTGGGGGACAGCAGTCTTTCTTT.

The rearrangement joins TRBV12-5 to TRBJ1-2; D gene unclear. Per germline, CDR1 LGHNT and CDR2 FRNRAP. The CDR3 runs to 12 residues. The CDR3 sequence: CASCHAKRGYTF. CDR3 in DNA: TGTGCCTCCTGCCACGCCAAGAGAGGCTACACCTTC.

This clonotype was seen ten or more times. The V call is TRBV27, the J call TRBJ2-1; D is possibly TRBD1 (6 bases). This CDR3 is 14 amino acids long. Germline-derived CDR1 and CDR2 are MNHEY and SMNVEV (reference sequence). The germline V and J ends were trimmed by 3 bases and 3 bases, with 9 bases remaining between them. CDR3 nucleotide sequence: TGTGCCAGCAGTTTTAAGGGGGACTACAATGAGCAGTTCTTC. Translation: CASSFKGDYNEQFF.

The chain combines TRBV2 with TRBJ1-1, with D hard to call. Germline values: CDR1 SNHLY, CDR2 FYNNEI. The CDR3 runs to 16 residues. Trimming removed 8 bases from V and 1 base from J, with 20 bases in between. The CDR3 nucleotides read TGTGCCAGCCCTCAAGCTAAGGGCCAGCAGAACACTGAAGCTTTCTTT. This translates into CASPQAKGQQNTEAFF.

In its sample, this clonotype was seen a few times. This chain's CDR3 is CASSPQGSSGNTIYF. The CDR3 DNA follows: TGTGCCAGCTCACCACAGGGGAGCTCTGGAAACACCATATATTTT. J is TRBJ1-3 and V is TRBV18; weak D call: TRBD1 (5 bases). Germline V gene lookup returns CDR1 KGHSH and CDR2 LQKENI. V was cut by 1 base and J by 0 bases, with 7 bases left in between. The CDR3 is 15 amino acids.

Many counts were recorded for this clonotype. The chain employs TRBV7-9 and TRBJ2-1; the match to TRBD2 covers 11 bases. Unmatched junction bases numbered 5, after V lost 5 bases and J lost 5 bases. The germline gives CDR1 SEHNR, CDR2 FQNEAQ (reference sequence). The CDR3 loop spans 15 amino acids. The CDR3: CASSKIAGGNNEQFF. For the CDR3, the DNA is TGTGCCAGCAGCAAAATAGCGGGGGGGAACAATGAGCAGTTCTTC.

The chain employs TRBV5-1 and TRBJ2-6; D uncertain. Germline V gene lookup returns CDR1 SGHRS and CDR2 YFSETQ. The CDR3 sequence is 17 residues long. The V end was cut by 4 bases, the J end by 0 bases, with 14 bases between. The CDR3 here is CASSSQGYPSGANVLTF. CDR3 nucleotide sequence: TGCGCCAGCAGCAGTCAAGGCTATCCCTCTGGGGCCAACGTCCTGACTTTC. Full variable domain (missing parts from reference TRBV5-1 and TRBJ2-6): KAGVTQTPRYLIKTRGQQVTLSCSPISGHRSVSWYQQTPGQGLQFLFEYFSETQRNKGNFPGRFSGRQFSNSRSEMNVSTLELGDSALYLCASSSQGYPSGANVLTFGAGSRLTVL.

The J gene is TRBJ1-6, the V gene TRBV7-9; D gene ambiguous. The CDR3 contains 15 residues. From germline, CDR1 is SEHNR and CDR2 FQNEAQ (reference sequence). The ends were cut back, 1 base at V and 7 bases at J, with 11 bases in the middle. The CDR3 DNA reads as TGTGCCAGCAGCTTAGGGTGGGCAGAAAATTCACCCCTCCACTTT. Protein: CASSLGWAENSPLHF.

This clonotype was recorded many times. The V and J genes are TRBV27 and TRBJ2-1; TRBD1 matches 9 bases. CDR3 size: 17 residues. The germline V gene has CDR1 MNHEY and CDR2 SMNVEV (reference sequence). V lost 6 bases and J lost 4; bases outside the gene matches: 13. CDR3 sequence (DNA): TGTGCCAGCAGCCCGTTAGGTTCGGGACAGGGTTACAATGAGCAGTTCTTC. Translating gives CASSPLGSGQGYNEQFF.

This clonotype came up many times. The CDR3, as DNA: TGTGCCAGCAGTTTTACCGGGACAGGGGGCAATGAGCAGTTCTTC. Protein product: CASSFTGTGGNEQFF. V gene TRBV6-5 combines with J gene TRBJ2-1, with 11 bases fitting TRBD1. With V trimmed by 4 bases and J by 6 bases, 5 bases remained unmatched. The germline V gene encodes CDR1 MNHEY and CDR2 SVGAGI. This CDR3 has 15 residues.

In this sample, this clonotype turned up many times. J is TRBJ2-4 and V is TRBV3-1, with D possibly TRBD2 on 6 matching bases. The CDR3 has 16 residues. V was trimmed by 0 bases and J by 1 base, leaving 10 bases between them. Germline CDR1 is LGHDT and CDR2 is YNNKEL (reference sequence). The CDR3: CASSQDMGGAKNIQYF. DNA of the CDR3: TGTGCCAGCAGCCAAGACATGGGAGGCGCCAAAAACATTCAGTACTTC. Full variable domain (outside the CDR3, taken from reference TRBV3-1 and TRBJ2-4): DTAVSQTPKYLVTQMGNDKSIKCEQNLGHDTMYWYKQDSKKFLKIMFSYNNKELIINETVPNRFSPKSPDKAHLNLHINSLELGDSAVYFCASSQDMGGAKNIQYFGAGTRLSVL.

This clonotype was picked up many times. The gene calls are TRBV27 and TRBJ2-1; 7 bases align to TRBD2. This CDR3 spans 16 amino acids. With V trimmed by 5 bases and J by 5 bases, 12 bases remained unmatched. Germline CDR1 and CDR2: MNHEY and SMNVEV (reference sequence). The CDR3 coding sequence is TGTGCCAGCAGTCCCCTGGGGAGCGGGGCCCACAATGAGCAGTTCTTC. Protein sequence: CASSPLGSGAHNEQFF.

This rearrangement joins TRBV6-5 to TRBJ1-2; the D gene is possibly TRBD1 (6 bases). The germline gives CDR1 MNHEY, CDR2 SVGAGI. V shed 7 bases and J shed 2 bases, with 14 bases lying between them. The CDR3 loop spans 14 amino acids. The DNA of the CDR3 is TGTGCCAGCACTAGACAGGTCGGAAACTATGGCTACACCTTC. It encodes CASTRQVGNYGYTF.

The table lists this clonotype with many counts. This chain uses TRBV20-1 with TRBJ1-1; 10 bases agree with TRBD1. Germline V CDR1 and CDR2: DFQATT, SNEGSKA (reference sequence). Trimming cost V 5 bases and J 5 bases; bases outside gene matches: 5. The CDR3 runs to 13 residues. The CDR3 DNA reads TGCAGTGCTCTTCGACAGGGGGCAACTGAAGCTTTCTTT. Translation gives CSALRQGATEAFF.

In its sample, this clonotype was seen many times. The rearrangement uses TRBV10-1 and TRBJ2-1, with a possible D match to TRBD2 (5 bases). The germline V gene encodes CDR1 WNHNN and CDR2 SYGVQD (reference sequence). CDR3 length equals 14 residues. V dropped 3 bases and J dropped 3 bases, with 9 bases sitting between them. The CDR3: CASSDSGFYNEQFF. CDR3 bases: TGCGCCAGCAGTGACTCGGGATTCTACAATGAGCAGTTCTTC.

This clonotype was recorded at least ten times. This chain connects TRBV2 to TRBJ2-1, with 12 bases lining up with TRBD2. The V gene end was trimmed by 6 bases and the J gene end by 3 bases; junction bases not matched to a gene: 3. Germline CDR1 and CDR2: SNHLY and FYNNEI. This CDR3 comprises 15 residues. The CDR3 is CASRQLAGGYNEQFF. The CDR3 coding sequence is TGTGCCAGCAGACAACTAGCGGGGGGCTACAATGAGCAGTTCTTC.

This clonotype was recorded many times. This rearrangement joins TRBV25-1 to TRBJ2-7, with D possibly TRBD1 on 6 matching bases. Trimming cost V 4 bases and J 6 bases, with 16 bases left between them. The CDR3 extends over 14 amino acids. Germline V gene sequence: CDR1 MGHDK, CDR2 SYGVNS. This CDR3 reads CASSGNYRDREQYF. DNA of the CDR3: TGTGCCAGCAGTGGGAACTACAGGGACCGCGAGCAGTACTTC.

The genes are TRBV13 and TRBJ2-2; 16 nucleotides line up with TRBD2. The CDR3 runs to 17 residues. The germline V gene encodes CDR1 PRHDT and CDR2 FYEKMQ (reference sequence). Germline trimming cut 4 bases from V and 3 bases from J; bases unmatched to any gene: 2. CDR3 region: CASSWGLAGGDTGELFF. CDR3 coding DNA: TGTGCCAGCAGCTGGGGACTAGCGGGAGGGGACACCGGGGAGCTGTTTTTT.

This clonotype showed up just a few times. Germline and junction disagree at one end, which may indicate a read error. This chain links TRBV5-4 with TRBJ2-1; the match to TRBD2 covers 14 bases. Germline values: CDR1 SGHNT, CDR2 YYREEE (reference sequence). CDR3 length: 13 residues. CDR3 protein: CASSSPGLAGDNF. For the CDR3, the DNA is TGTGCCAGCAGCTCGCCGGGACTAGCGGGAGACAACTTC.

V and J are TRBV7-8 and TRBJ1-1; possibly TRBD1 for D (6 bases). V was trimmed by 4 bases and J by 6 bases, leaving 15 bases between them. The CDR3 has 14 residues. Looked up from germline, CDR1 is SGHVS and CDR2 is FQNEAQ. Written as DNA, the CDR3 is TGTGCCAGCAGCTCGATGGGGGGGGGCGCTGAAGCTTTCTTT. Protein sequence: CASSSMGGGAEAFF. The complete variable domain, with remaining parts taken from reference TRBV7-8 and TRBJ1-1, reads GAGVSQSPRYKVAKRGQDVALRCDPISGHVSLFWYQQALGQGPEFLTYFQNEAQLDKSGLPSDRFFAERPEGSVSTLKIQRTQQEDSAVYLCASSSMGGGAEAFFGQGTRLTVV.